This T cell receptor (beta chain) derives from a study of blood T cell repertoires in COVID-19. Original analysis: Amplified reference gene primers provided the basis for estimating nucleated cell counts. Clones were read by immunoSEQ multiplex PCR, and TCRdb kept only the in-frame ones, dropping some. The V and J calls and clone size were taken over from that table, and D and trimming were inferred from the DNA. In the table there are fewer than 300,000 clones, around 81% of which are singletons. Sequenced: peripheral blood. The TCR comes from a person between 70 and 80 years old with COVID-19, enrolled during active disease.

The CDR3 region is CASSLVSGSGSYNEQFF. CDR3 DNA: TGTGCCAGCAGCTTGGTTAGCGGGAGTGGTTCCTACAATGAGCAGTTCTTC. This chain joins TRBV5-6 and TRBJ2-1, with 9 nucleotides matching TRBD2. The CDR3 is 17 amino acids. J was trimmed by 1 base and V by 0 bases; bases with no gene match: 5. The germline V gene has CDR1 SGHDT and CDR2 YYEEEE.